Sequencing of this TCR beta chain was carried out in a study of blood T cells in healthy people across ages. The length of the CDR3 is 17 residues. V gave up 1 base and J gave up 2 bases; unmatched junction bases: 8. Germline V gene data show CDR1 as MGHRA and CDR2 as YSYEKL. Aged roughly 6 to 100, donors were systemically healthy Caucasians from Russia. Study observations and caveats: Estimated diversity, derived from one million T cells, was regarded as an underestimate.

Notes on this clonotype: The antigen remains unidentified.

A second about 7 to 12 cycle PCR used barcoded and J-beta primers. MiXCR, applied by TCRdb to the 5' RACE reads, yields one record per CDR3 protein. The sample consists of some 890,000 distinct CDR3 sequences, roughly 29% of them appearing once. These data are also associated with another study on T cells of mothers and their children. From that report: Biologically related mothers and children overlapped slightly more than unrelated pairs, a non-significant difference.

The rearrangement links TRBV4-1 to TRBJ2-3; 8 bases agree with TRBD2. The receptor comes from a woman in her 40s in good health. Sequencing was carried out using blood. The CDR3 nucleotides read TGCGCCAGCAGCCAAGTAACGGGGGGGCCAGTCACAGATACGCAGTATTTT. This codes for CASSQVTGGPVTDTQYF.